This T cell receptor (beta chain) came from a study of T cell responses to AZD1222 COVID-19 vaccine. Comments on this clone: What it binds is not known.

Findings of the study overall: The donor group comprised mostly white British people and more females; the analysis possibly underestimated clonal diversity. Spike-spanning, vaccine-associated CD4 TCRs were dominant at 160-218 and 743-854.

Measured with immunoSEQ multiplex PCR; TCRdb has only the in-frame clones, and not every one. The sample gives around 130,000 clones, around 90% of which show up once; around 5% is in the top ten. This CDR3 region has 16 residues. The J segment lost 4 bases and the V segment lost 7 bases, leaving 9 bases of the junction unmatched. Per germline, CDR1 MNHEY and CDR2 SMNVEV (reference sequence). The starting material was peripheral blood, obtained 28 days after the second AZD1222 dose. The chain has TRBV27 and TRBJ1-4; 10 bases fit TRBD1. The sequence was obtained from an adult who received the AZD1222 COVID-19 vaccine. The CDR3 sequence is CASTRAGDRGNEKLFF. The CDR3 region has the DNA TGTGCCAGCACGAGGGCCGGGGACAGGGGTAATGAAAAACTGTTTTTT.